What follows are 25 T cell receptor beta chains derived from one specimen sequenced in a study of T cell responses to AZD1222 COVID-19 vaccine. Sequenced by immunoSEQ multiplex PCR; TCRdb stores in-frame clones only, minus some. The sample shows 130,000 to 150,000 clones, less than 95% of them seen only once. The sample here was peripheral blood, taken on day 0 of AZD1222 vaccination. The receptors shown here come from an adult in good health.

The V and J genes are TRBV30 and TRBJ2-7; D is perhaps TRBD2 (6 bases). This CDR3 is built from 15 residues. Per the germline V gene, CDR1 is GTSNPN and CDR2 is SVGIG (reference sequence). Trimming stripped 3 bases from V and 0 bases from J, with 15 bases between. CDR3: CAWRFGSLNSYEQYF. The DNA for the CDR3 is TGTGCCTGGAGGTTCGGGAGCTTGAACTCCTACGAGCAGTACTTC.

Only one count was recorded for this clone. This sequence joins TRBV25-1 and TRBJ1-5; no clear D gene. The V end lost 4 bases, the J end lost 0 bases, and 13 bases lay between the germline ends. Germline V gene lookup returns CDR1 MGHDK and CDR2 SYGVNS. CDR3 length equals 16 residues. DNA of the CDR3: TGTGCCAGCAGTGCTCACCCTCAGGATAGCAATCAGCCCCAGCATTTT. It translates to CASSAHPQDSNQPQHF. Combining the CDR3 with reference TRBV25-1 and TRBJ1-5 gives the whole variable domain EADIYQTPRYLVIGTGKKITLECSQTMGHDKMYWYQQDPGMELHLIHYSYGVNSTEKGDLSSESTVSRIRTEHFPLTLESARPSHTSQYLCASSAHPQDSNQPQHFGDGTRLSIL.

This chain joins TRBV6-4 and TRBJ2-6; maybe TRBD2 (5 bases). The V gene's germline CDR1 is MRHNA and CDR2 SNTAGT. The CDR3 is made up of 19 amino acids. V lost 2 bases and J lost 1, with 18 bases in between. CDR3 sequence: CASSDAGSTLNSGANVLTF. CDR3 nucleotide sequence: TGTGCCAGCAGTGACGCGGGCAGCACCCTGAATTCTGGGGCCAACGTCCTGACTTTC.

This chain links TRBV5-1 with TRBJ2-5; 7 nucleotides line up with TRBD1. V dropped 3 bases and J dropped 1; count of bases not matched to a gene: 3. This CDR3 region has 14 residues. CDR1 is SGHRS and CDR2 is YFSETQ in the germline V gene. CDR3 residues: CASSSGTVQETQYF. In nucleotides, the CDR3 is TGCGCCAGCAGCTCCGGGACAGTCCAAGAGACCCAGTACTTC. Full variable domain (remainder filled in from reference TRBV5-1 and TRBJ2-5): KAGVTQTPRYLIKTRGQQVTLSCSPISGHRSVSWYQQTPGQGLQFLFEYFSETQRNKGNFPGRFSGRQFSNSRSEMNVSTLELGDSALYLCASSSGTVQETQYFGPGTRLLVL.

The chain carries TRBV6-2 or TRBV6-3 and TRBJ2-5, with D hard to call. Trimming took off 2 bases at V and 5 bases at J, with 15 bases between the two ends. This CDR3 comprises 15 residues. Germline V gene data show CDR1 as MNHEY and CDR2 as SVGEGT. The CDR3, as DNA: TGTGCCAGCAGTTACAGTCTTGGGATACGGGAGACCCAGTACTTC. As protein: CASSYSLGIRETQYF.

The V and J genes are TRBV5-4 and TRBJ1-2; no clear D gene. Between the trimmed V and J ends, which lost 3 bases and 2 bases, there was a span of 8 bases. CDR3 size: 13 residues. Looked up from germline, CDR1 is SGHNT and CDR2 is YYREEE (reference sequence). CDR3 in DNA: TGTGCCAGCAGCTGGTCAGCAAACTATGGCTACACCTTC. Protein sequence: CASSWSANYGYTF.

This chain connects TRBV9 to TRBJ2-2; tentatively, D is TRBD1 or TRBD2 (5 bases each). The CDR3 covers 13 residues. From germline, CDR1 is SGDLS and CDR2 YYNGEE. V was trimmed by 10 bases and J by 4 bases, leaving 14 bases between them. CDR3 DNA: TGTGCCCGAAATTCGGGGCGCACCGGGGAGCTGTTTTTT. As protein: CARNSGRTGELFF.

For the CDR3, the DNA is TGTGCCAGCAGCTTAGCGCAGAGTGCCGGGGAGCTGTTTTTT. This codes for CASSLAQSAGELFF. The chain couples TRBV11-1 to TRBJ2-2, with D uncertain. This CDR3 region has 14 residues. Germline CDR1 and CDR2: SGHAT and FQDESV (reference sequence). The V end was cut by 0 bases, the J end by 6 bases, with 8 bases between.

V is TRBV2 and J is TRBJ1-4; TRBD1 matches at 9 bases. CDR3 length: 14 residues. J gave up 6 bases and V 6 bases, and 5 bases lay outside the gene matches. The germline V gene encodes CDR1 SNHLY and CDR2 FYNNEI. For the CDR3, the DNA is TGTGCCAGCAGCGAACAGGGGGCGGATGAAAAACTGTTTTTT. As protein: CASSEQGADEKLFF.

This sequence joins TRBV6-4 and TRBJ2-1, with unresolved D. Between the trimmed V and J ends, which lost 5 bases and 3 bases, there was a span of 11 bases. Germline lookup yields CDR1 MRHNA and CDR2 SNTAGT. There are 14 residues in the CDR3. CDR3 in amino acids: CASSRNSDYNEQFF. The CDR3 DNA follows: TGTGCCAGCAGTCGAAACAGCGACTACAATGAGCAGTTCTTC.

J is TRBJ2-3 and V is TRBV12-5, with 10 bases identical to TRBD2. CDR3 length: 15 amino acids. Losses at the gene ends were 8 bases for V and 3 bases for J; bases not matched to a gene: 8. Germline V CDR1 and CDR2: LGHNT, FRNRAP. CDR3 residues: CASTPGLAITDTQYF. The CDR3 DNA reads TGTGCTAGTACTCCGGGACTAGCGATTACAGATACGCAGTATTTT.

This chain joins TRBV20-1 and TRBJ1-2; D gene ambiguous. Trimming stripped 5 bases from V and 8 bases from J, with 6 bases between. The CDR3 loop spans 9 amino acids. Germline CDR1 DFQATT, CDR2 SNEGSKA (reference sequence). CDR3 in DNA: TGCAGTGCTCCCCCGGGCTACACCTTC. Translating gives CSAPPGYTF.

The chain couples TRBV6-1 to TRBJ2-3; 8 bases align to TRBD2. With 3 bases clipped from V and 4 bases from J, the junction kept 9 bases outside the gene matches. The CDR3 loop spans 16 amino acids. In germline, CDR1 is MNHNS, CDR2 SASEGT. In DNA, the CDR3 is TGTGCCAGCAGTGACCCCTCGGTTAGCGGGGCAGATACGCAGTATTTT. Protein product: CASSDPSVSGADTQYF.

The genes are TRBV19 and TRBJ2-3, with 9 bases that match TRBD1. After removal of 7 bases from V and 3 bases from J, the junction contained 14 bases not matched to a gene. Germline CDR1 is LNHDA and CDR2 is SQIVND (reference sequence). The CDR3 is made up of 17 amino acids. CDR3 coding DNA: TGTGCCAGTAACCCGGCCCGGGACAGGGTTAGTACAGATACGCAGTATTTT. Protein product: CASNPARDRVSTDTQYF.

The chain combines TRBV29-1 with TRBJ2-7, with TRBD1 matching over 8 bases. The trim removed 1 base at V and 5 bases at J, leaving 4 bases unmatched. The CDR3 covers 13 residues. The germline V gene encodes CDR1 SQVTM and CDR2 ANQGSEA. CDR3 amino acids: CSVEGDRGDEQYF. CDR3 in DNA: TGCAGCGTTGAAGGTGACAGGGGCGACGAGCAGTACTTC.

The genes are TRBV7-2 and TRBJ2-3; 10 bases fit TRBD2. Unmatched junction bases numbered 8, after V lost 5 bases and J lost 6 bases. Germline values: CDR1 SGHTA, CDR2 FQGNSA. CDR3 size: 15 residues. In DNA, the CDR3 is TGTGCCAGCAGCCCTCGGGGAGCGGGGGGGGATACGCAGTATTTT. This gives the protein CASSPRGAGGDTQYF.

The chain has TRBV7-2 and TRBJ1-5, with 8 positions matching TRBD1. CDR1 and CDR2 (germline): SGHTA, FQGNSA. V lost 5 bases, J lost 8 bases, and 8 bases stayed unmatched. This CDR3 has 14 amino acids. The CDR3 loop is CASSPTRGREPQHF. The CDR3 DNA sequence: TGTGCCAGCAGCCCTACCAGGGGGCGTGAGCCCCAGCATTTT.

This chain links TRBV7-2 with TRBJ1-1; D may be TRBD1 (5 bases). From germline, CDR1 is SGHTA and CDR2 FQGNSA. The CDR3 runs to 14 residues. Trimming removed 1 base from V and 4 bases from J, with 10 bases in between. The CDR3 nucleotides are TGTGCCAGCAGCTTAGGGGGGGGTGGCACTGAAGCTTTCTTT. This gives the protein CASSLGGGGTEAFF.

This sequence joins TRBV6-2 or TRBV6-3 and TRBJ1-5; no firm D call. From germline, CDR1 is MNHEY and CDR2 SVGEGT. Trimming left V 0 bases short and J 4 bases short, with 19 bases between. The CDR3 is made up of 18 amino acids. CDR3 in amino acids: CASSYSKLSDQRNQPQHF. The CDR3 nucleotides are TGTGCCAGCAGTTACTCGAAATTATCCGATCAGCGGAATCAGCCCCAGCATTTT.

For the CDR3, the DNA is TGTGCCAGCAGCCCTGAGTACTTC. This sequence encodes CASSPEYF. The genes are TRBV3-1 (or the pseudogene TRBV3-2) and TRBJ2-4; D is unclear. The CDR3 consists of 8 residues. Trimming removed 4 bases at V and 14 bases at J, with 3 bases between. Germline loops: CDR1 LGHDT, CDR2 YNNKEL (reference sequence).

The chain is built from TRBV6-5 and TRBJ2-7, with 8 positions matching TRBD2. V lost 6 bases, J lost 5 bases, and 9 bases stayed unmatched. Per germline, CDR1 MNHEY and CDR2 SVGAGI. CDR3 length: 14 amino acids. CDR3 nucleotides: TGTGCCAGCAGAGACGGGGGGGAGGAGAACGAGCAGTACTTC. It translates to CASRDGGEENEQYF.

The CDR3 loop is CASRRTENSPLHF. CDR3 DNA sequence: TGTGCCAGCAGACGGACAGAAAATTCACCCCTCCACTTT. This chain joins TRBV2 and TRBJ1-6; D is possibly TRBD1 (6 bases). The length of the CDR3 is 13 residues. The germline V gene has CDR1 SNHLY and CDR2 FYNNEI. V lost 6 bases and J lost 7, with 10 bases in between. The variable domain in full, completed from reference TRBV2 and TRBJ1-6, reads EPEVTQTPSHQVTQMGQEVILRCVPISNHLYFYWYRQILGQKVEFLVSFYNNEISEKSEIFDDQFSVERPDGSNFTLKIRSTKLEDSAMYFCASRRTENSPLHFGNGTRLTVT.

This clone is a singleton in its sample. The gene calls are TRBV6-5 and TRBJ2-4, with no clear D. There are 11 residues in the CDR3. V lost 0 bases and J 6 bases, leaving 0 bases between the germline ends. Germline lookup yields CDR1 MNHEY and CDR2 SVGAGI. The CDR3 spells CASSYSNIQYF. CDR3 DNA: TGTGCCAGCAGTTACTCAAACATTCAGTACTTC.

V usage is TRBV6-5 and J usage is TRBJ2-7; tentatively, D is TRBD2 (7 bases). CDR1 is MNHEY and CDR2 is SVGAGI in the germline V gene. The V end lost 6 bases, the J end lost 4 bases, and 10 bases lay between the germline ends. This CDR3 is 12 amino acids long. As DNA, the CDR3 is TGTGCCAGCAGGGGGGGGCCTTACGAGCAGTACTTC. Its translation is CASRGGPYEQYF.

The chain recombines TRBV7-2 with TRBJ2-3; 10 nucleotides align to TRBD2. Germline CDR1 SGHTA, CDR2 FQGNSA. The CDR3 extends over 16 amino acids. The V and J ends lost 1 base and 4 bases, in that order; junction bases with no gene match: 5. CDR3 loop: CASSLGPSGSPDTQYF. The CDR3, as DNA: TGTGCCAGCAGCTTAGGCCCTAGCGGGAGCCCAGATACGCAGTATTTT.